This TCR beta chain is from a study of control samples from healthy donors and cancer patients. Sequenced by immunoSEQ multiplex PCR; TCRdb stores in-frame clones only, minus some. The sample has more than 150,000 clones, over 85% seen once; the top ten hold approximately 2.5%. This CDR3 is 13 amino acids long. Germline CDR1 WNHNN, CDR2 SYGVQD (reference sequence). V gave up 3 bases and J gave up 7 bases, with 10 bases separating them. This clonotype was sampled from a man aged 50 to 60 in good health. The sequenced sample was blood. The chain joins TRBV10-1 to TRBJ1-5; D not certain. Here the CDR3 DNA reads TGCGCCAGCAGTGACTCGACCGGGCAGCCCCAGCATTTT. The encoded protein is CASSDSTGQPQHF.